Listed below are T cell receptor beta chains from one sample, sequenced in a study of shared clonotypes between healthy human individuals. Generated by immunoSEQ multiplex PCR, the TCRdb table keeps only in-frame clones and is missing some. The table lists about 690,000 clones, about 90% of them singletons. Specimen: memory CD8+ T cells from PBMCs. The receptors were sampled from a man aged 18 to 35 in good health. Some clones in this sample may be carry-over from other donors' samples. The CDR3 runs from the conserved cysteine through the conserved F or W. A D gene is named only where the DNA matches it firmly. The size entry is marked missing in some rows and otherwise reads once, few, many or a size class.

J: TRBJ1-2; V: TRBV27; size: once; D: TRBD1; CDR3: CASSLFAGGQGNTF; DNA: TGTGCCAGCAGTTTATTTGCAGGCGGACAGGGGAACACCTTC
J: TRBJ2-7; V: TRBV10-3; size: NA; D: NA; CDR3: CAISESVGGSYEQYF; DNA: TGTGCCATCAGTGAGTCTGTAGGAGGCTCCTACGAGCAGTACTTC
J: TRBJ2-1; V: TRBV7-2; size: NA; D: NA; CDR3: CASSFGALNNEQFF; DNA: TGTGCCAGCAGCTTTGGAGCGTTGAACAATGAGCAGTTCTTC
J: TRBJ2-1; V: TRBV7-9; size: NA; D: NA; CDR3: CASSPRVGEAYNEQFF; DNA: TGTGCCAGCAGCCCACGGGTAGGGGAGGCCTACAATGAGCAGTTCTTC
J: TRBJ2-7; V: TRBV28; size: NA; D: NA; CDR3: CASSLQPPSRYEQYF; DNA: TGTGCCAGCAGTTTGCAGCCACCGTCCCGCTACGAGCAGTACTTC
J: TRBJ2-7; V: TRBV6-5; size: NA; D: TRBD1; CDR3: CASWDRDSYEQYF; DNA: TGTGCCAGCTGGGACAGGGACTCCTACGAGCAGTACTTC
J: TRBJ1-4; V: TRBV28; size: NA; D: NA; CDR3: CASSLLTVGGREKLFF; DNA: TGTGCCAGCAGTTTACTTACCGTCGGGGGCCGTGAAAAACTGTTTTTT
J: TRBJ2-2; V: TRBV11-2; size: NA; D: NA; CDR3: CASSYTVPGELFF; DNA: TGTGCCAGCAGCTATACGGTTCCCGGGGAGCTGTTTTTT
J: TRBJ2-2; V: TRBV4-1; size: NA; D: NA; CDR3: CASSQFPGSGELFF; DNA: TGCGCCAGCAGCCAATTTCCGGGCTCCGGGGAGCTGTTTTTT
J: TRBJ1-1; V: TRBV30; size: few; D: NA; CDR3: CAWALRARTEAFF; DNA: TGTGCCTGGGCCTTAAGGGCCCGAACTGAAGCTTTCTTT
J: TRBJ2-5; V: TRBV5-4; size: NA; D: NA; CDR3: CASSLGPENSYQETQYF; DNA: TGTGCCAGCAGCTTGGGCCCAGAAAATTCGTACCAAGAGACCCAGTACTTC
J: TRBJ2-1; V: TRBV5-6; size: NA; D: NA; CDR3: CASSLGGEYYNEQFF; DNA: TGTGCCAGCAGCTTGGGCGGAGAGTACTACAATGAGCAGTTCTTC
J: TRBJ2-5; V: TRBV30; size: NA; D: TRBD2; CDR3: CAVEIASGSRQETQYF; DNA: TGTGCCGTGGAGATTGCGAGCGGGAGTCGTCAAGAGACCCAGTACTTC
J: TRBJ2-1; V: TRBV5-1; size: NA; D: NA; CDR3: CASSFGSLYEQFF; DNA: TGCGCCAGCAGTTTCGGGAGCCTTTATGAGCAGTTCTTC
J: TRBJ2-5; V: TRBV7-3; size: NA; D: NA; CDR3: CASGDGYQETQYF; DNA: TGTGCCAGCGGGGATGGGTACCAAGAGACCCAGTACTTC
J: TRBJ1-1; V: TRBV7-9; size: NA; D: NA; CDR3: CASSLDRGLTAEAFF; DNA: TGTGCCAGCAGCCTAGATAGGGGGTTGACGGCTGAAGCTTTCTTT
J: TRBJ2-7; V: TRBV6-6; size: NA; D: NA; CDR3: CASRGGYEQYF; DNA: TGTGCCAGCAGGGGCGGCTACGAGCAGTACTTC
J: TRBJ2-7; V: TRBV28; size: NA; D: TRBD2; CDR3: CASSLMTGGGKYEQYF; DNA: TGTGCCAGCAGTTTGATGACGGGCGGGGGTAAATACGAGCAGTACTTC
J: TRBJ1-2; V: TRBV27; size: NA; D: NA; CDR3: CASRPLGANYGYTF; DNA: TGTGCCAGCAGGCCCCTGGGGGCTAACTATGGCTACACCTTC
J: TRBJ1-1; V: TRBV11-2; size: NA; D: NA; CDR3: CASSLGITEAFF; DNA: TGTGCCAGCAGCTTAGGGATTACTGAAGCTTTCTTT
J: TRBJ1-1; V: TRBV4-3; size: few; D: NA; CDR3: CASSQVGGLHTEAFF; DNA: TGCGCCAGCAGCCAAGTGGGGGGGCTGCACACTGAAGCTTTCTTT
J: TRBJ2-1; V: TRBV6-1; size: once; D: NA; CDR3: CASSEAFNRGGNEQFF; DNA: TGTGCCAGCAGTGAAGCGTTTAACAGGGGGGGGAATGAGCAGTTCTTC
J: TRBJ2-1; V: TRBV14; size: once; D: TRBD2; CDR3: CASSHLAGGPSWNEQFF; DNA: TGTGCCAGCAGCCATCTAGCGGGAGGGCCATCTTGGAACGAGCAGTTCTTC
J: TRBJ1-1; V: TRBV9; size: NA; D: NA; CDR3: CASSTTGGMNTEAFF; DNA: TGTGCCAGCAGCACGACAGGCGGAATGAACACTGAAGCTTTCTTT
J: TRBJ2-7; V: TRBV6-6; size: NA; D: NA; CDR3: CASSYLAEPFYEQYF; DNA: TGTGCCAGCAGTTACTTAGCGGAGCCATTCTACGAGCAGTACTTC
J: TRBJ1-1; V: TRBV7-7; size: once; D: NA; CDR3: CASSLARGTEAFF; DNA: TGTGCCAGCAGCTTAGCGCGGGGCACTGAAGCTTTCTTT
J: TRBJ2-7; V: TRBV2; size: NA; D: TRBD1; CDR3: CASIGTGVSYEQYF; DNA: TGTGCCAGCATTGGGACAGGGGTTTCCTACGAGCAGTACTTC
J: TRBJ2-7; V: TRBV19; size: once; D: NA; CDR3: CASSIASTSYEQYF; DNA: TGTGCCAGTAGTATAGCCTCTACCTCCTACGAGCAGTACTTC
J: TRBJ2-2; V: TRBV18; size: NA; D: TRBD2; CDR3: CASSPRASGVYGGSGELFF; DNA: TGTGCCAGCTCACCACGTGCTAGCGGAGTCTACGGCGGATCCGGGGAGCTGTTTTTT
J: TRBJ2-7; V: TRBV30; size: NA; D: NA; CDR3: CAWSVGFYEQYF; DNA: TGTGCCTGGAGTGTAGGATTCTACGAGCAGTACTTC
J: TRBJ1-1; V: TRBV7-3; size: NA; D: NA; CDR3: CASSAELGATEAFF; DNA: TGTGCCAGCAGCGCAGAACTGGGAGCCACTGAAGCTTTCTTT
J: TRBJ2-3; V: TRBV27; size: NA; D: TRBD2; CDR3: CASSSTGTSGRAFADTQYF; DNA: TGTGCCAGCAGTTCGACCGGGACTAGCGGGAGGGCCTTTGCAGATACGCAGTATTTT
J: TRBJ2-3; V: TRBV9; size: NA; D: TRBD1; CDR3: CASSPTGGIGTDTQYF; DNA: TGTGCCAGCAGCCCTACAGGGGGGATCGGCACAGATACGCAGTATTTT
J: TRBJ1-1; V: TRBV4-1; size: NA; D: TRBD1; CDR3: CASSPGTGQNTEAFF; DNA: TGCGCCAGCAGCCCCGGGACAGGCCAGAACACTGAAGCTTTCTTT
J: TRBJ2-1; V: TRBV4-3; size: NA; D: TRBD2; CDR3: CASSQDILAEYNEQFF; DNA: TGCGCCAGCAGCCAAGATATACTAGCGGAATACAATGAGCAGTTCTTC
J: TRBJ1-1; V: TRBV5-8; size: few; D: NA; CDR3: CASSLGGFAEAFF; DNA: TGTGCCAGCAGCTTGGGAGGGTTCGCTGAAGCTTTCTTT
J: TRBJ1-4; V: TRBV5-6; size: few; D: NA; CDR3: CASSLGEKLFF; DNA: TGTGCCAGCAGCTTGGGTGAAAAACTGTTTTTT
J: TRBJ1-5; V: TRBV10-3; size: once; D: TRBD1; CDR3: CAISPLDGQGGIQPQHF; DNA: TGTGCCATCAGTCCTCTGGACGGACAGGGGGGGATTCAGCCCCAGCATTTT
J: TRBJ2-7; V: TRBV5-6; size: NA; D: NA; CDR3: CASSLAERVHEQYF; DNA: TGTGCCAGCAGCTTGGCCGAGAGGGTCCACGAGCAGTACTTC
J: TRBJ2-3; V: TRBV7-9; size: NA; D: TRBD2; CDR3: CASTYYTGLAGGTQYF; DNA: TGTGCCAGCACCTATTATACGGGACTAGCGGGAGGTACGCAGTATTTT
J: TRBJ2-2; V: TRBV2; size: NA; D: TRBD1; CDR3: CASRDRGRGNTGELFF; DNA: TGTGCCAGCAGGGACAGGGGGCGGGGGAACACCGGGGAGCTGTTTTTT
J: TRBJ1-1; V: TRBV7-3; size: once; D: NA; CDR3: CASSPGPLPSMNTEAFF; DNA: TGTGCCAGCAGCCCCGGACCGCTGCCCTCGATGAACACTGAAGCTTTCTTT
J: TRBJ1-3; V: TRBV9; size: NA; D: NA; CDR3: CASSVAPGSSRSGNTIYF; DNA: TGTGCCAGCAGCGTAGCCCCGGGGTCTTCCCGCTCTGGAAACACCATATATTTT
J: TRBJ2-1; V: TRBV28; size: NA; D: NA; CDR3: CASSLSHLGNEQFF; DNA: TGTGCCAGCAGTTTATCCCATCTCGGCAATGAGCAGTTCTTC
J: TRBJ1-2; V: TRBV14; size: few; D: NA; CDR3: CASSRDLEGQVGGYTF; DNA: TGTGCCAGCAGCCGAGATCTGGAGGGGCAAGTTGGTGGCTACACCTTC
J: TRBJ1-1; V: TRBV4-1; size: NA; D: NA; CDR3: CASSQDLAGEAFF; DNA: TGCGCCAGCAGCCAAGATCTGGCAGGTGAAGCTTTCTTT